A selection of T cell receptor beta chains follows, all from one sample in a study of blood T cell repertoires in COVID-19. Clones were read by immunoSEQ multiplex PCR, and TCRdb kept only the in-frame ones, dropping some. Seen here are over 100,000 clones, roughly 80% observed once, and the top ten hold approximately 7.9%. Source material: peripheral blood. The receptors stem from a man in his 70s with acute or convalescent COVID-19. CDR3s include the opening cysteine and the closing phenylalanine or tryptophan. D genes are given only for firm matches. Size is stated for part of the rows, as once, few or many counts, or as a class when the clone is expanded.

clone size | J gene | D gene | V gene | CDR3 DNA | CDR3 protein
- | TRBJ1-5 | - | TRBV30 | TGTGCCTGGAGTGTAGGGAGGAATAGCAATCAGCCCCAGCATTTT | CAWSVGRNSNQPQHF
few | TRBJ2-1 | - | TRBV5-1 | TGCGCCAGCAGCTGGCGGGACCCTGACAATGAGCAGTTCTTC | CASSWRDPDNEQFF
- | TRBJ1-2 | TRBD1 | TRBV3-1/TRBV3-2 | TGTGCCAGCAGCCCCGCGGGACAGAGAGTCTATGGCTACACCTTC | CASSPAGQRVYGYTF
- | TRBJ2-2 | - | TRBV5-1 | TGCGCCAGCAGCTTGGAAGGACGGGGCGGGGAGCTGTTTTTT | CASSLEGRGGELFF
- | TRBJ1-1 | TRBD1 | TRBV6-6 | TGTGCCAGCAGTTTAAGACAGGGGAACACTGAAGCTTTCTTT | CASSLRQGNTEAFF
once | TRBJ2-2 | TRBD1 | TRBV7-9 | TGTGCCAGCAGCTCCAGACAGGGGTGGGCCGGGGAGCTGTTTTTT | CASSSRQGWAGELFF
- | TRBJ2-2 | - | TRBV5-1 | TGCGCCAGCAGCTTGGATCCGCGACAGGCCGGGGAGCTGTTTTTT | CASSLDPRQAGELFF
- | TRBJ1-5 | TRBD1 | TRBV19 | TGTGCCAGCCGGGGACAGGGGATTTTTCAGCCCCAGCATTTT | CASRGQGIFQPQHF
few | TRBJ1-6 | - | TRBV9 | TGTGCCAGCAGCGTAATCCTGAATTCACCCCTCCACTTT | CASSVILNSPLHF
- | TRBJ1-5 | - | TRBV11-2 | TGTGCCAGCAGCTTAGGGTCAGGGCAGGGCCAGCCCCAGCATTTT | CASSLGSGQGQPQHF
once | TRBJ1-1 | - | TRBV12-3/TRBV12-4 | TGTGCCAGCAGCCGTCTGAACACTGAAGCTTTCTTT | CASSRLNTEAFF
- | TRBJ1-1 | - | TRBV2 | TGTGCCAGCAGTGGGGAGGGCGCTGAAGCTTTCTTT | CASSGEGAEAFF
few | TRBJ1-2 | TRBD1 | TRBV3-1/TRBV3-2 | TGTGCCAGCAGCCAAGCGACAGGGGGCTTTTATGGCTACACCTTC | CASSQATGGFYGYTF
- | TRBJ2-2 | - | TRBV18 | TGTGCCAGCTCACCCCAGTTCGCGAACACCGGGGAGCTGTTTTTT | CASSPQFANTGELFF
- | TRBJ1-2 | TRBD1 | TRBV6-6 | TGTGCCAGCAGTCAACGGGATGACAGGGGGCGCATCGGCGGGGGCTACACCTTC | CASSQRDDRGRIGGGYTF
- | TRBJ2-5 | - | TRBV29-1 | TGCAGCGTTGAAGGCCTCCCCGGGACCCAGTACTTC | CSVEGLPGTQYF
few | TRBJ2-7 | TRBD2 | TRBV2 | TGTGCCAGCAGTGCCCTAGCGGGAGGTCCGGGCGAGCAGTACTTC | CASSALAGGPGEQYF
- | TRBJ1-2 | TRBD1 | TRBV6-2/TRBV6-3 | TGTGCCAGCAGCCACAGGGGGCGTTTGTTTTTCGGCTACACCTTC | CASSHRGRLFFGYTF
- | TRBJ1-1 | - | TRBV7-8 | TGTGCCAGCAGCCAGGGACTCGGTCAGACTTTCTTT | CASSQGLGQTFF
- | TRBJ2-3 | - | TRBV19 | TGTGCCACGCGAGCGACCAGCACAGATACGCAGTATTTT | CATRATSTDTQYF
once | TRBJ1-2 | TRBD1 | TRBV7-9 | TGTGCCAGCAGCTTAAGGCAGGGGGCAGTAACCTATGGCTACACCTTC | CASSLRQGAVTYGYTF
- | TRBJ2-7 | TRBD2 | TRBV4-2 | TGTGCCAGCAGCCCCGCGACTAGCGGGGGGGCGGGGGAGCAGTACTTC | CASSPATSGGAGEQYF
- | TRBJ2-1 | TRBD1 | TRBV2 | TGTGCCAGCAGGGGGACAGGGATCAACAATGAGCAGTTCTTC | CASRGTGINNEQFF
- | TRBJ2-3 | TRBD2 | TRBV5-4 | TGTGCCAGCAGCTTGCTCGCGGCGGGGGGAACAGATACGCAGTATTTT | CASSLLAAGGTDTQYF
- | TRBJ2-1 | TRBD2 | TRBV29-1 | TGCAGCGCAGGACTAGCGGACAATGAGCAGTTCTTC | CSAGLADNEQFF
few | TRBJ1-6 | TRBD1 | TRBV11-2 | TGTGCCAGCACCCGAACCGGGACAGGGTATAGCTCCTATAATTCACCCCTCCACTTT | CASTRTGTGYSSYNSPLHF
few | TRBJ1-1 | - | TRBV29-1 | TGCAGCGTTGACGGGGGGCTGGCCACTGAAGCTTTCTTT | CSVDGGLATEAFF
- | TRBJ1-6 | - | TRBV12-3/TRBV12-4 | TGTGCCAGCAGGCGGGAGTCACCCCTCCACTTT | CASRRESPLHF
- | TRBJ2-2 | TRBD1 | TRBV24-1 | TGTGCCACCAGTGAGAACCGGGACAGGGCTACCGGGGAGCTGTTTTTT | CATSENRDRATGELFF
- | TRBJ1-5 | - | TRBV6-5 | TGTGCCAGCAGGGGTCAGGGGTATCAGCCCCAGCATTTT | CASRGQGYQPQHF
- | TRBJ1-6 | - | TRBV25-1 | TGTGCCAGCAGTGCGGAGGACAGCTATAATTCACCCCTCCACTTT | CASSAEDSYNSPLHF
- | TRBJ2-2 | TRBD1 | TRBV2 | TGTGCCAGCATCCCGGGACAGGGGACCGGGGAGCTGTTTTTT | CASIPGQGTGELFF
- | TRBJ1-2 | TRBD1 | TRBV18 | TGTGCCAGCTCATCGGGACAGAACTATGGCTACACCTTC | CASSSGQNYGYTF